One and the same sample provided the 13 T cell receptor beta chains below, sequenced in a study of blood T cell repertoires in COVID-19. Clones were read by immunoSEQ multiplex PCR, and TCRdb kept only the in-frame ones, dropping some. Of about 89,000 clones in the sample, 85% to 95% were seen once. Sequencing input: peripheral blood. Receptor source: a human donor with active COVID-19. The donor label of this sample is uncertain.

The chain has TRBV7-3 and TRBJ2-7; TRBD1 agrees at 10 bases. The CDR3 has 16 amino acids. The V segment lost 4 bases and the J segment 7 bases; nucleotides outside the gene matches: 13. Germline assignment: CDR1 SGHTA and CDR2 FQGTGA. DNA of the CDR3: TGTGCCAGCAGCTCCGACCCGGGACAGGGGCTTTCTGAGCAGTACTTC. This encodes CASSSDPGQGLSEQYF.

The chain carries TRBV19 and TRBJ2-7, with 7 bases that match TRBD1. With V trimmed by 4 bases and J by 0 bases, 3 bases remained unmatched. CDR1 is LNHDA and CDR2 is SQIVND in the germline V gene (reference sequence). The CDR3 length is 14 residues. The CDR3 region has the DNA TGTGCCAGTAGTACAGGGGGTAACTCCTACGAGCAGTACTTC. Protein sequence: CASSTGGNSYEQYF.

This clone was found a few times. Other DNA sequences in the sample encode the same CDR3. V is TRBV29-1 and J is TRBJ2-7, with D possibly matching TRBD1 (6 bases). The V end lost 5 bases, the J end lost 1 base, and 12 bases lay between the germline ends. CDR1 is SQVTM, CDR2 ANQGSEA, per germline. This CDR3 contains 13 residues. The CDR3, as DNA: TGCAGCGTTCGAGGACAGACGTCCTACGAGCAGTACTTC. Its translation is CSVRGQTSYEQYF.

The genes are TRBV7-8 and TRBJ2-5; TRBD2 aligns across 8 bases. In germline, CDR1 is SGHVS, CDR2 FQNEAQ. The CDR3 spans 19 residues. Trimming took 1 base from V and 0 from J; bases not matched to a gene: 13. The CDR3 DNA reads TGTGCCAGCAGCTTAGGACGGGTGGCGGGGGGCCGGTACCAAGAGACCCAGTACTTC. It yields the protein CASSLGRVAGGRYQETQYF. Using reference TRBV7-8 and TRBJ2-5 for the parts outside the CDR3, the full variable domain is GAGVSQSPRYKVAKRGQDVALRCDPISGHVSLFWYQQALGQGPEFLTYFQNEAQLDKSGLPSDRFFAERPEGSVSTLKIQRTQQEDSAVYLCASSLGRVAGGRYQETQYFGPGTRLLVL.

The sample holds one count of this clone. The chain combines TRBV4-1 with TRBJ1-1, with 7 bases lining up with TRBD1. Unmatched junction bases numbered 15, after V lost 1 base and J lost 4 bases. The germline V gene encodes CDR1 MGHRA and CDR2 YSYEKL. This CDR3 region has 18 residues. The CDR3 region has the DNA TGCGCCAGCAGCCAAGCCCTTCCCGACAGGGTACAGGGCACTGAAGCTTTCTTT. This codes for CASSQALPDRVQGTEAFF.

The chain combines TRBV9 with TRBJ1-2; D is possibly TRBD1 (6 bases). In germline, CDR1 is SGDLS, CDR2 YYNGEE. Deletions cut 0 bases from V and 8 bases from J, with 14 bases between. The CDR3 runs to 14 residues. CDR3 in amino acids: CASSVVRPGDGYTF. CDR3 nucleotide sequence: TGTGCCAGCAGCGTAGTGAGGCCAGGGGACGGCTACACCTTC.

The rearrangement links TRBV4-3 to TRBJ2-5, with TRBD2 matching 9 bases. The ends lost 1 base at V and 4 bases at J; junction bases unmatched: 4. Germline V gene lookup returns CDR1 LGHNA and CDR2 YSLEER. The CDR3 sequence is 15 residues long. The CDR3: CASSQGRGGGETQYF. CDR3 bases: TGCGCCAGCAGCCAAGGGCGGGGGGGCGGAGAGACCCAGTACTTC.

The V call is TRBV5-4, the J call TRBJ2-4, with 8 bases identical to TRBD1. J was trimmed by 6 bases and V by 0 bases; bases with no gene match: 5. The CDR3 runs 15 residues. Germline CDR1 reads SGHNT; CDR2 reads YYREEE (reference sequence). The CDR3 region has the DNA TGTGCCAGCAGCTTGGCCGTCGACAGGGGAAACATTCAGTACTTC. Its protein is CASSLAVDRGNIQYF.

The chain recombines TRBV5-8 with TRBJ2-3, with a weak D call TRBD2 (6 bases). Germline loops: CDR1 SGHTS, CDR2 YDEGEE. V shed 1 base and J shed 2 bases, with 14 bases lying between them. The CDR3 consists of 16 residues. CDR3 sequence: CASSLFWRGYTDTQYF. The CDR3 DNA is TGTGCCAGCAGCTTGTTTTGGCGGGGTTACACAGATACGCAGTATTTT.

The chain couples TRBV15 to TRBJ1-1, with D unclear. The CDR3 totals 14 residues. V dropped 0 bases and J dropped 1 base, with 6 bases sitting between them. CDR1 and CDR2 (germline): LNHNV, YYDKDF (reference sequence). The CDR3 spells CATSREGRNTEAFF. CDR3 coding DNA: TGTGCCACCAGCAGAGAGGGCAGGAACACTGAAGCTTTCTTT.

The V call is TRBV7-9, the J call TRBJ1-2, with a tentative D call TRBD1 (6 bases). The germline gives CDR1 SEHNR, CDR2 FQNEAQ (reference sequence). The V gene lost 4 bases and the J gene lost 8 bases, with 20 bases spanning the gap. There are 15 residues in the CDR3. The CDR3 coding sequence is TGTGCCAGCAGCTCCTTACAGGGTGTTGGCTTAGGCTACACCTTC. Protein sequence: CASSSLQGVGLGYTF.

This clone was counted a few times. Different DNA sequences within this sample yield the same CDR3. The CDR3 sequence: CASSSGNQPQHF. DNA for the CDR3: TGTGCCAGCAGTTCTGGCAATCAGCCCCAGCATTTT. The V gene is TRBV28, the J gene TRBJ1-5; D not resolved. This CDR3 has 12 residues. V was trimmed by 4 bases and J by 2 bases, leaving 3 bases between them. Germline lookup yields CDR1 MDHEN and CDR2 SYDVKM. Based on the CDR3 plus reference TRBV28 and TRBJ1-5, the full variable domain is DVKVTQSSRYLVKRTGEKVFLECVQDMDHENMFWYRQDPGLGLRLIYFSYDVKMKEKGDIPEGYSVSREKKERFSLILESASTNQTSMYLCASSSGNQPQHFGDGTRLSIL.

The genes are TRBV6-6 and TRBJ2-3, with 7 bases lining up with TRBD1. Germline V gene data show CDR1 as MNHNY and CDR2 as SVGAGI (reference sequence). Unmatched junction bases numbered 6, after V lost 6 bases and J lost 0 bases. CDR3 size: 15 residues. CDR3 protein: CASSRTGVSTDTQYF. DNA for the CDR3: TGTGCCAGCAGCAGGACAGGAGTGAGCACAGATACGCAGTATTTT.